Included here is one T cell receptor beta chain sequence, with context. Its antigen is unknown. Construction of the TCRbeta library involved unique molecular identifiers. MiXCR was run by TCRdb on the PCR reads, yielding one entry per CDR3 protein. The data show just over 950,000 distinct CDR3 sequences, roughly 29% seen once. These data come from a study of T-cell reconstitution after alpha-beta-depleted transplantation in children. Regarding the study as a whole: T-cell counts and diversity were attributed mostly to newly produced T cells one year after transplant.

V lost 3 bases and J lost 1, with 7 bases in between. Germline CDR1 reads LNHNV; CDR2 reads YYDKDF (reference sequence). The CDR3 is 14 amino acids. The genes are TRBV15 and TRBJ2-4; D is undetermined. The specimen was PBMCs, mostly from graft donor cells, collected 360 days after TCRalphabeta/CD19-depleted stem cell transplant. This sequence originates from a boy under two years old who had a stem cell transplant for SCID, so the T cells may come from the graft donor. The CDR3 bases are TGTGCCACCAGCAGCTGGTTTGCCAAAAACATTCAGTACTTC. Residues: CATSSWFAKNIQYF.